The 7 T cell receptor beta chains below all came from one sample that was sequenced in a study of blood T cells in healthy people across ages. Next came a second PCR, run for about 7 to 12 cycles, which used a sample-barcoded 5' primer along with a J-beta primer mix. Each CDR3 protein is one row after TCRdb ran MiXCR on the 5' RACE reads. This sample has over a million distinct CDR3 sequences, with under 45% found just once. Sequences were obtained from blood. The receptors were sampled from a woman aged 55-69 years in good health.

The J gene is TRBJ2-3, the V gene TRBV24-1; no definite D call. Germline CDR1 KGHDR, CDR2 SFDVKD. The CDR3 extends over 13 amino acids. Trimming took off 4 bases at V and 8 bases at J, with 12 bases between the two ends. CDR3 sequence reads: CATSDLLRGTQYF. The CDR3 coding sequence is TGTGCCACCAGTGACCTACTCCGCGGTACGCAGTATTTT.

As DNA, the CDR3 is TGCAGTGCTAGAGATCACAGGGGAGGGTACTTC. This codes for CSARDHRGGYF. The chain joins TRBV20-1 to TRBJ2-7; perhaps TRBD1 as D (7 bases). V was clipped by 0 bases and J by 12 bases, with 12 bases between them. Germline V CDR1 and CDR2: DFQATT, SNEGSKA (reference sequence). The CDR3 sequence is 11 residues long.

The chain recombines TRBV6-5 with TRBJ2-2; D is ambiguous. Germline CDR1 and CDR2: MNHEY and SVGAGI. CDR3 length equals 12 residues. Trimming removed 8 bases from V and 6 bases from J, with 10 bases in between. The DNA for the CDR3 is TGTGCCAGCGGTTTAATCGCCGGGGAGCTGTTTTTT. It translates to CASGLIAGELFF.

In nucleotides, the CDR3 is TGTGCCAGCAGCGTATCGGACTCGGAGAGGGAGACCCAGTACTTC. Residues: CASSVSDSERETQYF. This chain uses TRBV9 with TRBJ2-5, with D perhaps TRBD2 (5 bases). The V gene lost 1 base and the J gene lost 5 bases, with 15 bases spanning the gap. The CDR3 sequence is 15 residues long. CDR1 is SGDLS, CDR2 YYNGEE, per germline. Full variable domain (missing parts from reference TRBV9 and TRBJ2-5): DSGVTQTPKHLITATGQRVTLRCSPRSGDLSVYWYQQSLDQGLQFLIQYYNGEERAKGNILERFSAQQFPDLHSELNLSSLELGDSALYFCASSVSDSERETQYFGPGTRLLVL.

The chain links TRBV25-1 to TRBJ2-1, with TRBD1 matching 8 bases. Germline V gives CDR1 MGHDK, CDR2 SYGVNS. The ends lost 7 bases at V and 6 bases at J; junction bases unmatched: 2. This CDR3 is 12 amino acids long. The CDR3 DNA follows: TGTGCCAGCACGGACAGGGTCAATGAGCAGTTCTTC. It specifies CASTDRVNEQFF.

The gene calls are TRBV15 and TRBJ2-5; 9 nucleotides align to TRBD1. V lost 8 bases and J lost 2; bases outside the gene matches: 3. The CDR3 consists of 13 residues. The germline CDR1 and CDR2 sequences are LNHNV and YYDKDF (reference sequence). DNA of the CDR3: TGTGCCACCCTGGACAGGGGACAAGAGACCCAGTACTTC. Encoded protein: CATLDRGQETQYF.

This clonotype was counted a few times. DNA for the CDR3: TGCAGTGCTCACTATCGACCTGATTCACCCCTCCACTTT. Protein product: CSAHYRPDSPLHF. This chain links TRBV20-1 with TRBJ1-6; D is uncertain. Trimming removed 5 bases at V and 8 bases at J, with 13 bases between. The CDR3 has 13 amino acids. Germline V gives CDR1 DFQATT, CDR2 SNEGSKA (reference sequence).